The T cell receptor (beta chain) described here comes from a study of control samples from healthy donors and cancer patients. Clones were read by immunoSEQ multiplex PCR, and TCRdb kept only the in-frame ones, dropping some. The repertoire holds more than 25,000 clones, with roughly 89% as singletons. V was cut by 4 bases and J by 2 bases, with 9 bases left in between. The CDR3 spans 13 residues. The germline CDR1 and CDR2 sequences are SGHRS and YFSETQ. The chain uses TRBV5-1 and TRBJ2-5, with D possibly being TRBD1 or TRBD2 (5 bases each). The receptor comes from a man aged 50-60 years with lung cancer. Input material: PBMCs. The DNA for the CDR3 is TGCGCCAGCAGCACGGGGCCGCAAGAGACCCAGTACTTC. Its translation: CASSTGPQETQYF.